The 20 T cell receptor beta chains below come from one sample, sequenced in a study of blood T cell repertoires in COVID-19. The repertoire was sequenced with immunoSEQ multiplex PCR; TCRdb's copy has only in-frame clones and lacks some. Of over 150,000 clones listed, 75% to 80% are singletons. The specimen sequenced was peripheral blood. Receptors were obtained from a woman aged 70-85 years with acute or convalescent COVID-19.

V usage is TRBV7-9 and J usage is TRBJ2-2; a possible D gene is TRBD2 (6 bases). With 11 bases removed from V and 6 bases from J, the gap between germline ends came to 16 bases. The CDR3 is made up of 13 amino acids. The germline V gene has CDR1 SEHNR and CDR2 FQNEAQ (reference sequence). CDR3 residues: CASAQGEAGELFF. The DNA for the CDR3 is TGTGCCTCCGCCCAAGGGGAGGCCGGGGAGCTGTTTTTT.

For the CDR3, the DNA is TGTGCCAGCAGCCTTGGACTTGCTTACACCGGGGAGCTGTTTTTT. Amino acids: CASSLGLAYTGELFF. This rearrangement joins TRBV14 to TRBJ2-2, with D possibly being TRBD2 (5 bases). Trimming removed 4 bases from V and 3 bases from J, with 12 bases in between. Germline V gene sequence: CDR1 SGHDN, CDR2 FVKESK. The CDR3 contains 15 residues. Filled out from reference TRBV14 and TRBJ2-2, the complete variable domain reads EAGVTQFPSHSVIEKGQTVTLRCDPISGHDNLYWYRRVMGKEIKFLLHFVKESKQDESGMPNNRFLAERTGGTYSTLKVQPAELEDSGVYFCASSLGLAYTGELFFGEGSRLTVL.

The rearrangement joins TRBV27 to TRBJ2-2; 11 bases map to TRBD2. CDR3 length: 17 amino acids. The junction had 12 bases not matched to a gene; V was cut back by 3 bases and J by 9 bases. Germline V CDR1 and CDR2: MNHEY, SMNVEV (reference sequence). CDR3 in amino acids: CASSLGSGRVLVRELFF. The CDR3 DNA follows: TGTGCCAGCAGTTTGGGTAGCGGGAGGGTCCTAGTGCGGGAGCTGTTTTTT.

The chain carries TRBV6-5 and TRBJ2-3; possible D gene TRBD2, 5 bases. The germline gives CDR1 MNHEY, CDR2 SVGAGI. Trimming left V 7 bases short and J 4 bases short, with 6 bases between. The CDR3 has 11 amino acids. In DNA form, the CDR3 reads TGTGCCAGCAAGGGAGCAGATACGCAGTATTTT. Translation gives CASKGADTQYF.

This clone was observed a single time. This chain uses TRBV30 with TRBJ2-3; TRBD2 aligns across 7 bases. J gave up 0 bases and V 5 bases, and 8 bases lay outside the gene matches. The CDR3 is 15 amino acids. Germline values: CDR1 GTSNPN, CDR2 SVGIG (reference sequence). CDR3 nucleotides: TGTGCCTGGGTGAAAACTAGCGTCAGCACAGATACGCAGTATTTT. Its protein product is CAWVKTSVSTDTQYF.

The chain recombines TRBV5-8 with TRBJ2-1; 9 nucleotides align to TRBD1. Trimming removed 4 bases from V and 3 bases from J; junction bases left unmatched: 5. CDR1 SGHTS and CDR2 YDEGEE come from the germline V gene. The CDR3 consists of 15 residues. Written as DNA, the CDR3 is TGTGCCAGCAGCCCCGGGACAGGGATCTACAATGAGCAGTTCTTC. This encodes CASSPGTGIYNEQFF.

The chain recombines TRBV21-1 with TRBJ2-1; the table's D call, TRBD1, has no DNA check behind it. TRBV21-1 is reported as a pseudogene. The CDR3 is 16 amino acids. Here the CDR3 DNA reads TGTGCCAGCAGCAGACGGGACAGGGCAACCTACAATGAGCAGTTCTTC. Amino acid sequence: CASSRRDRATYNEQFF.

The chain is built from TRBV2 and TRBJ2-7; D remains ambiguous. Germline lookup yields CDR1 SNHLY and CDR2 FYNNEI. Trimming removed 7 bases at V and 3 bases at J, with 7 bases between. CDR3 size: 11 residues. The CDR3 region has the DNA TGTGCCAGCACCTCCCTCTACGAGCAGTACTTC. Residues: CASTSLYEQYF.

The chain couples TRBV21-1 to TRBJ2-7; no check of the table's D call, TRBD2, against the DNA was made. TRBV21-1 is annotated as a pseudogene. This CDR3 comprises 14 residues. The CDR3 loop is CAISRGREVYEQYF. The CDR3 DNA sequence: TGTGCCATCTCTCGAGGGCGGGAGGTCTACGAGCAGTACTTC.

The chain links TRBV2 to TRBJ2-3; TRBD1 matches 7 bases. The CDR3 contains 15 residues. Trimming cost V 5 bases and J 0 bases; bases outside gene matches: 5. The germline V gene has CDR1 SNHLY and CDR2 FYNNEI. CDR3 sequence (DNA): TGTGCCAGCAGTCTTTACAGGGGCAGCACAGATACGCAGTATTTT. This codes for CASSLYRGSTDTQYF.

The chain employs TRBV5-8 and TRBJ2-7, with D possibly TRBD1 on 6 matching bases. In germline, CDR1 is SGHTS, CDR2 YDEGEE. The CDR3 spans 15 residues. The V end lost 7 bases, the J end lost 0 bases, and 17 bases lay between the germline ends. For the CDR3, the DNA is TGTGCCAGCGTCAGGGGCCGAAGGATCTCCTACGAGCAGTACTTC. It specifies CASVRGRRISYEQYF.

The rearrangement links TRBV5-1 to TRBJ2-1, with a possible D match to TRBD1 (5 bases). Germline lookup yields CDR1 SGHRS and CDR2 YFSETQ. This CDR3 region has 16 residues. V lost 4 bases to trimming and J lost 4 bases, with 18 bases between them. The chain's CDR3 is CASSRKDTIGYNEQFF. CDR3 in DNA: TGCGCCAGCAGCCGGAAGGACACGATAGGTTACAATGAGCAGTTCTTC.

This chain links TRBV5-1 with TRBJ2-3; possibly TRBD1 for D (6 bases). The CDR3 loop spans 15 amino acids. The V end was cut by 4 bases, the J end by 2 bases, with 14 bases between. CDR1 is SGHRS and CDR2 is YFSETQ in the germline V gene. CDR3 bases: TGCGCCAGCAGCCCTCAGGGGCTCTACACAGATACGCAGTATTTT. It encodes CASSPQGLYTDTQYF.

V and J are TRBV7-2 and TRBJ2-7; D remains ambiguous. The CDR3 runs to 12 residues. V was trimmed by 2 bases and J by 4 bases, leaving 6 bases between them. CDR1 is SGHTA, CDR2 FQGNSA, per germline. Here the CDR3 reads CASSLYLYEQYF. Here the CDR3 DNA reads TGTGCCAGCAGCTTATATCTATACGAGCAGTACTTC.

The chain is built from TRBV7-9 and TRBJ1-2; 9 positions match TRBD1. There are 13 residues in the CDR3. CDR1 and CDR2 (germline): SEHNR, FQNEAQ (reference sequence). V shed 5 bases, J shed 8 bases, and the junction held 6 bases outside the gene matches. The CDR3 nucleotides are TGTGCCAGCAGCGATCGGACAGGGGAAGGCTACACCTTC. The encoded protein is CASSDRTGEGYTF.

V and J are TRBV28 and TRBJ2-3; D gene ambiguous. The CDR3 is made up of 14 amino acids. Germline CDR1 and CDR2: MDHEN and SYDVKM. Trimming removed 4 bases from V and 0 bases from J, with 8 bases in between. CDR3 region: CASSSFVSTDTQYF. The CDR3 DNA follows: TGTGCCAGCAGTTCTTTCGTTAGCACAGATACGCAGTATTTT.

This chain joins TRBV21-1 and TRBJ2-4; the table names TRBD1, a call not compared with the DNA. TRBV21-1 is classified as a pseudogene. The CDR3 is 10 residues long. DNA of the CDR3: TGTGCCAGCAGCAAGGGACAGGGGAACTTC. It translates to CASSKGQGNF.

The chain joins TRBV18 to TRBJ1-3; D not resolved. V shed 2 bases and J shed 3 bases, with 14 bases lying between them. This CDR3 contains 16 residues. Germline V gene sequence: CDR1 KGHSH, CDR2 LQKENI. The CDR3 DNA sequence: TGTGCCAGCTCACCAGGCCCAGCGGAGAGTGGAAACACCATATATTTT. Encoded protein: CASSPGPAESGNTIYF.

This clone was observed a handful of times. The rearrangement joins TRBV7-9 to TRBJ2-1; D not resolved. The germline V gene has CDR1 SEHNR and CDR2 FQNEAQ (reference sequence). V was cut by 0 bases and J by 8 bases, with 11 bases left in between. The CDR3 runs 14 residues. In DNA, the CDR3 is TGTGCCAGCAGCTTAGCGAGGTCTCGGGATGAGCAGTTCTTC. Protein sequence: CASSLARSRDEQFF.

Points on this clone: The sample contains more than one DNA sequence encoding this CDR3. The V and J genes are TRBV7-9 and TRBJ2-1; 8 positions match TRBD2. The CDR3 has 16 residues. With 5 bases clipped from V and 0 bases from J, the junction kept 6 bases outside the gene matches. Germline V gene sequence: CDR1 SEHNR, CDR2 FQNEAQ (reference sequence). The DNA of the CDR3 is TGTGCCAGCAGCCCCCGACTAGCGAGCTCCTACAATGAGCAGTTCTTC. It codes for CASSPRLASSYNEQFF.